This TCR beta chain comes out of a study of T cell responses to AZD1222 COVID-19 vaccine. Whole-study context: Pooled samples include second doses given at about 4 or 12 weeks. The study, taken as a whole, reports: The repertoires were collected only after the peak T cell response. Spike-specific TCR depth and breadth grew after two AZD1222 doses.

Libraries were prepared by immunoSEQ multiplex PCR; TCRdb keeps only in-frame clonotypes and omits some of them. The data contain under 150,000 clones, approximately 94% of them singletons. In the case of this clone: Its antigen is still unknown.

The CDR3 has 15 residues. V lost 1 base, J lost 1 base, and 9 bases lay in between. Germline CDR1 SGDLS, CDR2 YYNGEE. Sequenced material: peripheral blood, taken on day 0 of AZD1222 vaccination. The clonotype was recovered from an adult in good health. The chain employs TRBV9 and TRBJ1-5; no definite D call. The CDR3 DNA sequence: TGTGCCAGCAGCGTAAATGGAATGAGCAATCAGCCCCAGCATTTT. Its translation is CASSVNGMSNQPQHF.